This T cell receptor beta chain was identified during a study of cytomegalovirus exposure and HLA in healthy donors (dated by TCRdb to the late 2010s). Regarding the research as a whole: An earlier analysis of 587 of the donors reported 276 Gb of sequence data and 95 million to 130 million unique TCR beta sequences obtained from around 180 million T cells. An early release covering just under 650 HLA-typed donors comprised 300 to 350 gigabases of sequencing data and 65 million to 100 million unique TCR sequences. Among the roughly 370 genotyped donors, about 85% belonged to the genetic ancestry cluster associated with self-reported Caucasian donors. The study was designed to test whether signatures of past pathogen exposure could be identified by cataloging public T cell receptors. The study profiled the T cell repertoires of some 610 subjects by immunosequencing and related them to cytomegalovirus serostatus. Besides the first cohort of under 700 subjects, a separate validation cohort made up of 120 different subjects was used. High-throughput TCR immunosequencing, statistical association of individual TCRs with disease status, and machine learning were combined to predict cytomegalovirus infection status. A later analysis re-examined previously published TCR beta repertoires from roughly 720 donors and added high-resolution HLA genotyping to investigate patterns of TCR occurrence. Rather than using new phenotypic data, the later analysis identified candidate immune exposures from TCR beta sequences and from how often those sequences occurred across donors. To decide whether each TCR beta V gene segment behaved as functional or pseudogenic, an earlier analysis of fewer than 750 of the donors relied on high-throughput TCR beta sequencing. Alongside the repertoire data, information on donor age, sex, ethnicity and CMV serostatus was compiled. A later genetic analysis used genome-wide SNP genotypes for about 65% of the 666 donors, treating that subset as a discovery cohort. All discovery cohort repertoires had been generated using a single sequencing platform. HLA typing covered class I and class II loci at four-digit resolution. Typing coverage varied by locus: about 629-630 donors for A, B, C, DRB1 and DQB1; roughly 520 for DQA1; 600 to 610 for DPA1; around 490 for DPB1. Five DR-DQ haplotypes were treated as single units for association and clustering because of strong linkage in the cohort. Among about 400 genotyped donors of the cohort, an average of approximately 220,000 unique TCR beta nucleotide sequences was sequenced per donor, of which 15% to 20% were non-productive.

In total, roughly 710 healthy bone marrow donors made up the cohort. All cohort members were sampled while nominally healthy, although unrecorded immune exposures were likely present. The donor was CMV seropositive and belonged to the group of 250 to 300 seropositive cohort members. A peripheral blood sample was provided by each donor, and peripheral blood mononuclear cells were used for TCR beta sequencing. Genomic DNA was extracted from the blood cell samples with the Qiagen DNeasy Blood Extraction Kit. This clone was observed a few times. Its antigen specificity is not known. No qualities accompany the bases; no much larger clone lies one base away. Measured from the cysteine to the phenylalanine, the CDR3 is 15 residues long. CDR3 DNA is the only sequence kept; it has 45 bases, read in frame from the first base. CDR1 and CDR2 (MNHEY, SVGAGI) derive from the germline V gene. Germline trimming: 2 bases from V, 5 bases from J; junction bases outside gene matches: 7.

The library was produced with the immunoSEQ multiplex PCR assay. The multiplex PCR relied on a mix of 60 forward primers for TCR Vbeta segments and 13 reverse primers for TCR Jbeta segments. The CDR3 region of rearranged TCR beta genes was amplified from genomic DNA by a multiplex PCR assay. Amplified TCR beta libraries were sequenced as 87-base-pair reads on the Illumina HiSeq System. In the authors' own workflow: A later analysis tallied around 80 million unique TCR beta chains across the 660 or so repertoires, and about 10 million of those chains were shared by two or more donors. Raw reads were error-corrected and collapsed into unique sequences with a nearest-neighbor algorithm that merged closely related sequences to remove PCR and sequencing errors. Alignment of CDR3 sequences to IMGT reference sequences was used to assign V, D and J gene segments. For a sequence to be retained, at least a six-nucleotide match to both a V gene segment and a J gene segment was required. A rearrangement counted as productive if the CDR3 had no stop codons and remained in frame with V and J, and every other rearrangement counted as non-productive. CDR3 was defined by IMGT convention, running from the second conserved V-encoded cysteine to the conserved J-encoded phenylalanine. The earlier analysis of some 550 of the donors excluded any sequence lacking an unambiguous match to a single V gene segment. In an earlier analysis of around 590 of the donors, a V segment was called functional when productive rearrangements were above 56.7%, and segregating when the standard deviation between donors exceeded 5%. A statistical classification framework was developed to diagnose cytomegalovirus status using the catalog of TCR beta chain sequences. A later analysis assigned V and J genes by comparing TCR nucleotide sequences with IMGT/GENE-DB human TR gene sequences. Using the TCRdist pipeline, a later analysis assigned CDR3 sequences along with most-parsimonious VDJ recombination scenarios. In a later analysis, each TCR beta chain was defined by its CDR3 amino acid sequence together with its V-gene family, and reads lacking a unique V-gene family were excluded. In a later analysis, fewer than 650 highly shared, low-generation-probability nucleotide sequences were removed to address suspected cross-contamination and a sequencing artifact. For each public chain, a later analysis derived a clonal expansion index from normalized ranks of inferred template counts within each repertoire. In a later analysis, generation probabilities were computed with a VDJ recombination model fitted to out-of-frame rearrangements, and the resulting probabilities were checked against IGoR. Hypergeometric tests were used in a later analysis to score TCR-TCR, TCR-HLA and TCR-CMV co-occurrence, with a repertoire-size bias correction applied to the TCR pairs. To estimate false discovery rates, a later analysis permuted the HLA or CMV assignments 20 times. In a later analysis, co-occurring TCRs were grouped with DBSCAN, and TCRdist sequence similarity was added when clustering was performed within HLA-allele-positive subsets. For co-occurrence clustering, repertoires with fewer than 30,000 or more than 120,000 public chains were excluded, along with roughly 5 repertoires with anomalous nucleotide sharing. In its TCRdb copy, this immuneACCESS table keeps in-frame sequences only and misses some clones. Where compared with another copy, unresolved V genes explain less than half of these, and the others have no known cause. The V and J calls and clone size were taken over from that table, and D and trimming were inferred from the DNA. The sample yields about 120,000 clones; 77% were counted once. Around 9.9% of the sample rests with the top ten.

Findings and caveats that apply to the study as a whole: In vitro tests confirmed that a few of the cytomegalovirus-associated TCR beta chains recognize cytomegalovirus antigens. In a later analysis, HLA-associated TCR beta chains were found to be more clonally expanded and to have lower generation probabilities than equally common non-associated chains. Some IMGT-functional V segments, including TRBV6-2 and TRBV6-3, could not be distinguished by the 87-base-pair reads and were therefore excluded. Cytomegalovirus status was reported to be diagnosed by the classifier with high specificity and sensitivity in both the original and validation cohorts. The presence/absence analyses assumed that sequencing depth was roughly uniform across donors, and that assumption may not be true. Only TCR beta chains were sequenced in this cohort, and the absence of alpha or paired-chain data limited detectable features. A further reported finding was that TCR beta sequences accurately predicted the HLA-A and HLA-B alleles for most subjects in the first cohort. HLA typing was unavailable for some donors at each locus, so association tests used only the typed subset. Immune exposure information for the cohort was limited to CMV serostatus. Because counts were too low, about 18 rarely observed V segments, including chromosome 9 orphons, were left out of the earlier analysis of some 600 of the donors. Linkage disequilibrium might explain the correlated functional status among segregating V segments, but an unknown experimental factor could not be excluded. Assigning TCR associations to individual alleles was difficult when HLA alleles, especially DR and DQ, strongly co-occurred. In a later analysis, several top co-occurrence clusters were reported to appear linked to parvovirus B19, influenza, CMV and Epstein-Barr virus. A later analysis associated 16,951 TCR beta sequences with specific HLA alleles at a false discovery rate of 0.05. In an earlier analysis of 587 of the donors, most TCR beta V segments were observed in productive rearrangements about 87% or about 30% of the time, broadly matching IMGT annotations. In a later analysis, TCR association rates were found to vary across HLA loci, with the most associated TCRs seen for DRB1 alleles and the fewest for HLA-C alleles. According to a later genetic analysis, donors in an Asian-associated ancestry cluster had fewer N-insertions in productive TCRs than the roughly 700-donor mean. Most TCR sequences were seen in very few donors, while some public TCRs were found in many individuals. An association between a missense DCLRE1C variant and V-gene and J-gene trimming of TCR beta chains was found in a later genetic analysis and replicated in an independent cohort. The authors suggested that the approach could potentially be generalized to other disease states and immunological phenotypes. The sequencing pipeline was judged likely to have produced a cluster of highly shared sequence variants as a technical artifact. A total of about 150 TCR beta chains were listed by the study as associated with cytomegalovirus. According to a later analysis, most CMV-associated TCR beta chains appeared to be HLA-restricted, and the HLA associations seemed to be driven largely by CMV exposure.

The sequence joins TRBV6-5 to TRBJ2-5; TRBD1 matches 8 bases in the middle. The sequence was collected from a man aged 40-49 years in good health and CMV-seropositive. Sequences were obtained from PBMCs. The nucleotide sequence is TGTGCCAGCAGTTACACGGGACAGGTGGCGGAGACCCAGTACTTC. Translated, it reads CASSYTGQVAETQYF.